This TCR beta chain was observed in a study of OX40 agonist ivuxolimab in advanced cancers. Germline CDR1 reads GTSNPN; CDR2 reads SVGIG (reference sequence). Trimming cost V 3 bases and J 4 bases, with 19 bases left between them. The CDR3 runs to 16 residues. The data were produced by immunoSEQ multiplex PCR, yet TCRdb's version contains in-frame clones alone and is incomplete. Among fewer than 100,000 clones listed, roughly nine tenths were seen once. The sample here was CD4+ or CD8+ T cells sorted from blood, taken in a trial of the OX40 agonist ivuxolimab. V gene TRBV30 combines with J gene TRBJ1-5; D possibly corresponds to TRBD1 (6 bases). The sequence was obtained from an adult with an advanced solid tumor such as melanoma, head and neck, liver or kidney cancer. In DNA, the CDR3 is TGTGCCTGGAGGGGCAGGGGCATCGGGGAAAATCAGCCCCAGCATTTT. Translated: CAWRGRGIGENQPQHF.